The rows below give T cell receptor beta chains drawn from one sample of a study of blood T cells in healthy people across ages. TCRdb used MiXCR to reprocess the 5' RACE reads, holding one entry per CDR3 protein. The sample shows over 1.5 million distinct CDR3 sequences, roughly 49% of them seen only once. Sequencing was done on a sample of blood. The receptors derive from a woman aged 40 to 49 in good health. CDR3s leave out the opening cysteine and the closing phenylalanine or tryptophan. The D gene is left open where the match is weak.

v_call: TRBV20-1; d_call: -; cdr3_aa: SPDDPQGYEQY
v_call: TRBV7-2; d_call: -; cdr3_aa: ASSLPALAPQY
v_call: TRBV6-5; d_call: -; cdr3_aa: ASSLGGRARTQY
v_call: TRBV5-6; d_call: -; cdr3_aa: ASSYSSVGQETQY
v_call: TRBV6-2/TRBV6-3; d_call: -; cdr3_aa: ASMIRAEQETQY
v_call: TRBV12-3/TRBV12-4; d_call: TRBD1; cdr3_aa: ASSDRDRGRNEQF
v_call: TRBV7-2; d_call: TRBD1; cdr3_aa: ASSLGTGRANQPQH
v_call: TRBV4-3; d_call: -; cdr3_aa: ASSQDGRSNEKLF
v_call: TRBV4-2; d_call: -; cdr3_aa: ASSQEYSQNIQY
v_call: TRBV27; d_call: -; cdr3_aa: ASSFLERGVSTDTQY
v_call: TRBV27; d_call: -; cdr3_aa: ASRAPAYTDTQY
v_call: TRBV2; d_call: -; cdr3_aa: ASSEQNLGEDTQY
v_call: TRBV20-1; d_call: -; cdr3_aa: SATPDRKNEQY
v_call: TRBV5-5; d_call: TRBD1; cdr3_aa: ASSQISGGTEQY
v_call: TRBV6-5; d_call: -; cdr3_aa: ASTPGTPETQY
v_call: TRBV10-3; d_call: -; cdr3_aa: AISEHYYEQY
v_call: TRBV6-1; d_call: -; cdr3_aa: ASSEGAKDTQY
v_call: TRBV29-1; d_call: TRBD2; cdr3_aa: SVRGLAKETQY
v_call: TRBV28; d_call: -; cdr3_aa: ASSITGPFGNSPLH
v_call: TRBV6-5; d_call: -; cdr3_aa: ASSYVAGAGRSYNEQY
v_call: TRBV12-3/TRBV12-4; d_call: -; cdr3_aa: ASNPWGVYGYT
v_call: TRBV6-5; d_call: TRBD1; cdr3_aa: ASSSYGQGAILAF
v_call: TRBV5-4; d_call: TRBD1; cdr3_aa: ASSPKPDRVETQY
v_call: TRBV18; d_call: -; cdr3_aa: ASSPIGEGAYGYT
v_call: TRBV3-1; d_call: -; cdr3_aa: ASSQRRGGVSQETQY
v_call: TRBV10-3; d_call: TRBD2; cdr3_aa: AISESPAGAVNTQY
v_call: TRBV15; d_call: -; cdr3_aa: ATSRPPNRADNYGYT
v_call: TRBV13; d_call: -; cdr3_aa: ASSARGTGNNEQF
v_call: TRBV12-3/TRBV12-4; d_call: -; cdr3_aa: ASSRSDREVYGYT
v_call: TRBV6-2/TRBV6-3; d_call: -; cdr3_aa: ASSYSGRQLGGYT
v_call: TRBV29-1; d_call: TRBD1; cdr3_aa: SVRLRGPDQPQH
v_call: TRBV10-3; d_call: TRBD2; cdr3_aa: ANSGNNNERF
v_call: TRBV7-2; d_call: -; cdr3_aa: ASSLVGGASSDTQY
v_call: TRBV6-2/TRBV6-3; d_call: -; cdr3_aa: ASMGGRDLYNEQF
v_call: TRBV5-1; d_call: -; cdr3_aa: ASSSAAGPTTSGTQY
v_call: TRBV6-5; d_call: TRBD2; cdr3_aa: ASSSILLAGSYNEQF
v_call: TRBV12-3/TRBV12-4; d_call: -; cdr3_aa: ASSLQGMIYGYT
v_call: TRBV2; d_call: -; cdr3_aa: ASSVQTAGGYGYT